One T cell receptor beta chain is described in this entry. CDR1 and CDR2 (germline): MDHEN, SYDVKM. CDR3 length: 18 amino acids. Losses at the gene ends were 5 bases for V and 0 bases for J; bases not matched to a gene: 12. The sample originates from a study of blood T cell repertoires in COVID-19. Original data processing: Amplification of reference gene primers was used by the study to estimate nucleated cell counts. This table comes from immunoSEQ multiplex PCR, and its TCRdb copy is limited to in-frame clones, with some not included. V, J and clone size derive from that table, while D and trimming were established from the DNA sequence. The table shows 200,000 to 300,000 clones, with over 75% occurring only once.

This rearrangement joins TRBV28 to TRBJ1-2; the match to TRBD1 covers 10 bases. The TCR originated in a woman between 45 and 60 years old with acute or convalescent COVID-19. The sample consisted of peripheral blood. As DNA, the CDR3 is TGTGCCAGCAGTCTGACCGGGACAGGGGAAAATGCTAACTATGGCTACACCTTC. It yields the protein CASSLTGTGENANYGYTF.